This T cell receptor beta chain is drawn from a study of blood T cell repertoires in COVID-19. Patients in Seattle were enrolled during active infection, then followed longitudinally. In regard to this clone: The same CDR3 can be traced to other DNA sequences in this sample.

Germline CDR1 and CDR2: SGHTA and FQGNSA. This CDR3 is 17 amino acids long. V gave up 0 bases and J gave up 0 bases, with 13 bases separating them. Produced via immunoSEQ multiplex PCR; TCRdb's table is partial and in-frame only. Of hundreds of thousands of clones detected, roughly 90% appear once; the ten largest clones hold 3%. The sequence derives from a young woman with COVID-19, enrolled during active disease. The source material was peripheral blood. The chain uses TRBV7-2 and TRBJ2-3; a possible D gene is TRBD2 (5 bases). CDR3 sequence (DNA): TGTGCCAGCAGCTTAGCGGGCGGGCCCCGAAGCACAGATACGCAGTATTTT. Translation gives CASSLAGGPRSTDTQYF.